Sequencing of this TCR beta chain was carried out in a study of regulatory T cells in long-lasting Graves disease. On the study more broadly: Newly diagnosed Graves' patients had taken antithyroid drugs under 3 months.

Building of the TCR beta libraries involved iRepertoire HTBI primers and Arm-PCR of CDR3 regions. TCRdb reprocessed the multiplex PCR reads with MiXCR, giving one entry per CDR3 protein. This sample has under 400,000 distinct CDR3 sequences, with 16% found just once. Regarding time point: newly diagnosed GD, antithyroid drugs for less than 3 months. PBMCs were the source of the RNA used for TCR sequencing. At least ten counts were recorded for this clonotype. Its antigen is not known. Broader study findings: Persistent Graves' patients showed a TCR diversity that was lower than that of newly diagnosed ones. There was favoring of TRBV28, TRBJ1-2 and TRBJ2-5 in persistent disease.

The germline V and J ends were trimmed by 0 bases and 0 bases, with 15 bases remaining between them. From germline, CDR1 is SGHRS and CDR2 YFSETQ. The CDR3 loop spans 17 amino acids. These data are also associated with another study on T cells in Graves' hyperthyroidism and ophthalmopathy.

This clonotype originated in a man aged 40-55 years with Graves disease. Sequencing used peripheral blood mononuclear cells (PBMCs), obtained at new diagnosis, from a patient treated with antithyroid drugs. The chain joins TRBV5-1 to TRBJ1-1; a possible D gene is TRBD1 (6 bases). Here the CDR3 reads CASSLAPGAAVNTEAFF. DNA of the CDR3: TGCGCCAGCAGCTTGGCCCCGGGGGCAGCGGTGAACACTGAAGCTTTCTTT.